A selection of T cell receptor beta chains follows, all from one sample in a study of T cell repertoires in cytomegalovirus infection. TCRdb recomputed calls from the reads with MiXCR, one row per CDR3 protein. Among more than 500,000 distinct CDR3 sequences listed, 15% to 20% were seen once. The specimen sequenced was CD8+ T cells from PBMCs. These receptors were taken from a human donor in good health (CMV status not recorded). Some clones in this sample may be carry-over from other donors' samples. CDR3s include the opening cysteine and the closing phenylalanine or tryptophan. Each record gives: V gene, D gene, clone size, CDR3 length, J gene, CDR3 protein, CDR3 DNA. D genes are given only for firm matches. Size tells how often a clone was seen (once, few, many) or the class of an expanded clone, and some rows leave it out.

TRBV7-9	TRBD2	many	16	TRBJ2-1	CASSLPTSGRRGEQFF	TGTGCCAGCAGCTTACCGACTAGCGGGAGGAGAGGTGAGCAGTTCTTC
TRBV5-5	NA	NA	14	TRBJ1-2	CASSLGYGDYGYTF	TGTGCCAGCAGCTTGGGTTACGGTGACTATGGCTACACCTTC
TRBV5-6	NA	NA	13	TRBJ1-1	CASSIRDTLEAFF	TGTGCCAGCAGCATCCGGGACACACTTGAAGCTTTCTTT
TRBV20-1	NA	NA	15	TRBJ1-1	CSASPRTEMNTEAFF	TGCAGTGCCTCGCCCCGGACGGAGATGAACACTGAAGCTTTCTTT
TRBV7-6	TRBD1	once	16	TRBJ1-1	CASSPRQGSINTEAFF	TGTGCCAGCAGCCCGCGACAGGGAAGCATTAACACTGAAGCTTTCTTT
TRBV2	NA	many	14	TRBJ1-1	CASHVVRGNTEAFF	TGTGCCAGCCACGTGGTCCGGGGGAACACTGAAGCTTTCTTT
TRBV7-6	TRBD1	many	16	TRBJ1-4	CASSLYGGQGGEKLFF	TGTGCCAGCAGCTTATATGGTGGACAGGGGGGTGAAAAACTGTTTTTT
TRBV12-3/TRBV12-4	NA	many	16	TRBJ2-7	CASSLAGGRLPSEQYF	TGTGCCAGCAGTTTAGCAGGAGGGAGATTACCTAGCGAGCAGTACTTC
TRBV7-6	NA	NA	17	TRBJ2-3	CASSPHSWGGRTDMQYF	TGTGCCAGCAGCCCCCACTCCTGGGGGGGAAGGACAGATATGCAGTATTTT
TRBV5-1	NA	NA	17	TRBJ1-4	CASSLGGGPTTNEKLFF	TGCGCCAGCAGCTTGGGTGGGGGCCCGACAACTAATGAAAAACTGTTTTTT
TRBV7-9	NA	many	14	TRBJ1-2	CASSLAPTGYGYTF	TGTGCCAGCAGCTTAGCGCCCACAGGGTATGGCTACACCTTC